What follows are 9 T cell receptor beta chains derived from one specimen sequenced in a study of blood T cell repertoires in COVID-19. Repertoires were generated with immunoSEQ multiplex PCR, while TCRdb's copy carries only in-frame clones and drops some. The table records around 86,000 clones, 87% of them present only once. Sequenced sample: peripheral blood. The receptors stem from a human donor with acute or convalescent COVID-19. The donor label of this sample is uncertain.

Comments on this clone: One end of the junction does not line up with germline, which may come from a read error. The chain uses TRBV5-1 and TRBJ2-5; 8 bases map to TRBD1. The CDR3 totals 13 residues. The V gene's germline CDR1 is SGHRS and CDR2 YFSETQ. CDR3 in amino acids: CTSSTRQGETQYF. CDR3 in DNA: TGCACCAGCAGCACGAGACAGGGGGAGACCCAGTACTTC.

The rearrangement joins TRBV10-2 to TRBJ2-7; D is unclear. The germline CDR1 and CDR2 sequences are WSHSY and SAAADI. The CDR3 totals 12 residues. Trimming took 3 bases from V and 1 from J, leaving 4 bases between them. In DNA form, the CDR3 reads TGCGCCAGCAGTGACAGTTCCTACGAGCAGTACTTC. Protein sequence: CASSDSSYEQYF.

V and J are TRBV2 and TRBJ1-1; D uncertain. CDR1 SNHLY and CDR2 FYNNEI come from the germline V gene. The CDR3 contains 15 residues. The ends were cut back, 6 bases at V and 6 bases at J, with 20 bases in the middle. Written as DNA, the CDR3 is TGTGCCAGCAGCAATTCCCAGCGGGGTAGAGCTGAAGCTTTCTTT. Translation gives CASSNSQRGRAEAFF. Based on the CDR3 plus reference TRBV2 and TRBJ1-1, the full variable domain is EPEVTQTPSHQVTQMGQEVILRCVPISNHLYFYWYRQILGQKVEFLVSFYNNEISEKSEIFDDQFSVERPDGSNFTLKIRSTKLEDSAMYFCASSNSQRGRAEAFFGQGTRLTVV.

This clone was observed a few times. The gene calls are TRBV10-3 and TRBJ1-3; 7 bases agree with TRBD1. This CDR3 spans 15 amino acids. J lost 0 bases, V lost 6 bases, and 5 bases had no gene match. Germline assignment: CDR1 ENHRY and CDR2 SYGVKD. This CDR3 is CAIRRGLGSGNTIYF. In nucleotides, the CDR3 is TGTGCCATCAGGAGGGGGCTAGGCTCTGGAAACACCATATATTTT.

V gene TRBV24-1 combines with J gene TRBJ2-3; 8 nucleotides align to TRBD1. The germline V gene has CDR1 KGHDR and CDR2 SFDVKD. The CDR3 length is 17 residues. Trimming cost V 4 bases and J 4 bases; bases outside gene matches: 12. CDR3 loop: CATSDPGQGWSADTQYF. DNA for the CDR3: TGTGCCACCAGTGACCCCGGACAGGGATGGTCCGCAGATACGCAGTATTTT.

The genes are TRBV29-1 and TRBJ1-4; maybe TRBD1 (5 bases). Germline CDR1 is SQVTM and CDR2 is ANQGSEA. The CDR3 spans 15 residues. The V gene lost 4 bases and the J gene lost 4 bases, with 16 bases spanning the gap. CDR3 residues: CSVAFQGYGNEKLFF. The CDR3 DNA sequence: TGCAGCGTTGCTTTCCAGGGTTACGGTAATGAAAAACTGTTTTTT.

J is TRBJ1-6 and V is TRBV6-2 or TRBV6-3, with 10 nucleotides matching TRBD1. V lost 4 bases to trimming and J lost 11 bases; unmatched junction nucleotides: 8. Germline V gives CDR1 MNHEY, CDR2 SVGEGT. CDR3 length: 15 residues. This CDR3 is CASSFTGTGVTPLHF. CDR3 nucleotides: TGTGCCAGCAGTTTTACCGGGACAGGGGTAACACCCCTCCACTTT.

The chain's CDR3 is CASSISPTSGNTDTQYF. DNA of the CDR3: TGTGCCAGTAGTATCAGCCCGACTAGCGGAAACACAGATACGCAGTATTTT. The chain recombines TRBV19 with TRBJ2-3; 9 bases match TRBD2. The germline gives CDR1 LNHDA, CDR2 SQIVND (reference sequence). This CDR3 is 17 amino acids long. Trimming cost V 3 bases and J 2 bases; bases outside gene matches: 9.

This clone was seen a single time. The chain combines TRBV6-5 with TRBJ1-2; TRBD1 matches at 11 bases. CDR3 size: 15 residues. The junction had 3 bases not matched to a gene; V was cut back by 5 bases and J by 1 base. Germline lookup yields CDR1 MNHEY and CDR2 SVGAGI. DNA of the CDR3: TGTGCCAGCAGTCCCGGGACAGGGGGTAACTATGGCTACACCTTC. Translating it yields CASSPGTGGNYGYTF.